This TCR beta chain emerged from a study of beta chain features in type 1 diabetes. Unmatched junction bases numbered 3, after V lost 0 bases and J lost 2 bases. The CDR3 loop spans 16 amino acids. Germline-derived CDR1 and CDR2 are MGHRA and YSYEKL. Regarding this clone: No antigen is known for it.

Purity above 95% was achieved in all sorted populations. The study, taken as a whole, reports: Moderately but significantly shorter TCRB CDR3s were found in Type 1 diabetes patients in all four CD4+ subsets.

What was sequenced were expressed TCRB transcripts, since all of the isolated RNA had been reverse transcribed. TCRdb's table, derived via immunoSEQ multiplex PCR, lists solely in-frame clones and lacks some. In the table there are approximately 100,000 clones, 25% to 35% of which are singletons. The TCR comes from a woman younger than 30 with type 1 diabetes. This chain joins TRBV4-1 and TRBJ2-1; 8 positions match TRBD2. Sequencing used central memory CD4+ T cells from blood. In DNA, the CDR3 is TGCGCCAGCAGCCAAGATCGGCGGGAGGCCTACAATGAGCAGTTCTTC. Translating it yields CASSQDRREAYNEQFF.